The 26 T cell receptor beta chains below all came from one sample that was sequenced in a study of T cell clones after liver transplantation. Generated by immunoSEQ multiplex PCR, the TCRdb table keeps only in-frame clones and is missing some. The repertoire holds tens of thousands of clones, with about 70% as singletons. Sequencing was performed on CD4+ T cells from blood, taken before liver transplant. All receptors come from a human donor who received a liver transplant.

The rearrangement uses TRBV6-5 and TRBJ2-7; 12 positions agree with TRBD1. Germline V gene sequence: CDR1 MNHEY, CDR2 SVGAGI. The CDR3 is 14 amino acids. V was clipped by 7 bases and J by 6 bases; unmatched bases: 7. The CDR3 spells CASTRDRGRSEQYF. The CDR3 DNA is TGTGCCAGCACCAGGGACAGGGGGCGTTCCGAGCAGTACTTC.

The genes are TRBV18 and TRBJ1-1, with D perhaps TRBD1 (5 bases). This CDR3 has 15 amino acids. The germline CDR1 and CDR2 sequences are KGHSH and LQKENI. The ends were cut back, 6 bases at V and 4 bases at J, with 18 bases in the middle. The CDR3 region has the DNA TGTGCCAGCTCCCCGGGAGGCAGGGCGACCACTGAAGCTTTCTTT. This encodes CASSPGGRATTEAFF.

The V call is TRBV30, the J call TRBJ1-5; TRBD1 might be the D (5 bases). Trimming cost V 5 bases and J 3 bases, with 11 bases left between them. Germline V gene lookup returns CDR1 GTSNPN and CDR2 SVGIG (reference sequence). CDR3 length: 13 amino acids. The DNA for the CDR3 is TGTGCCTGGCAGAAGGGGAACAATCAGCCCCAGCATTTT. This translates into CAWQKGNNQPQHF.

The chain links TRBV4-2 to TRBJ1-5; tentative D call: TRBD1 (6 bases). The V end lost 1 base, the J end lost 6 bases, and 19 bases lay between the germline ends. Germline CDR1 reads LGHNA; CDR2 reads YNFKEQ. This CDR3 is built from 17 residues. The DNA of the CDR3 is TGTGCCAGCAGCCAAGTGGATGGGGGGGCGCGAGGTCAGCCCCAGCATTTT. Protein sequence: CASSQVDGGARGQPQHF.

The CDR3 protein is CASSGQNTGELFF. The CDR3 bases are TGTGCCAGCAGTGGGCAAAACACCGGGGAGCTGTTTTTT. The gene calls are TRBV27 and TRBJ2-2; D is ambiguous. V was shortened by 5 bases and J by 2 bases, with 6 bases between the two germline ends. This CDR3 contains 13 residues. Germline loops: CDR1 MNHEY, CDR2 SMNVEV (reference sequence).

CDR3 sequence reads: CSGFQGANTGELFF. The CDR3 DNA is TGCAGCGGCTTTCAGGGGGCGAACACCGGGGAGCTGTTTTTT. This chain joins TRBV29-1 and TRBJ2-2; 7 bases are shared with TRBD1. The CDR3 covers 14 residues. Germline V lookup: CDR1 SQVTM, CDR2 ANQGSEA. The J segment lost 0 bases and the V segment lost 7 bases, leaving 5 bases of the junction unmatched.

This clone was seen a single time. The chain uses TRBV2 and TRBJ2-7; 10 nucleotides match TRBD1. The V gene end was trimmed by 5 bases and the J gene end by 2 bases; junction bases not matched to a gene: 3. This CDR3 is built from 14 residues. Germline values: CDR1 SNHLY, CDR2 FYNNEI. The CDR3: CASSQDRGPYEQYF. CDR3 sequence (DNA): TGTGCCAGCAGTCAAGACAGGGGGCCCTACGAGCAGTACTTC.

This clone was recorded many times. V and J are TRBV5-4 and TRBJ2-1, with TRBD1 matching 7 bases. CDR1 is SGHNT, CDR2 YYREEE, per germline (reference sequence). The CDR3 is 14 residues long. After removal of 7 bases from V and 5 bases from J, the junction contained 9 bases not matched to a gene. CDR3 sequence (DNA): TGTGCCAGCGGGCCGGGACAGACCAACAATGAGCAGTTCTTC. Residues: CASGPGQTNNEQFF.

The chain uses TRBV5-8 and TRBJ1-5; 11 bases map to TRBD1. V gave up 1 base and J gave up 7 bases; unmatched junction bases: 4. The CDR3 loop spans 15 amino acids. In germline, CDR1 is SGHTS, CDR2 YDEGEE. The CDR3 reads CASSLRGQGVQPQHF. CDR3 coding DNA: TGTGCCAGCAGCTTGAGGGGACAGGGGGTCCAGCCCCAGCATTTT.

The V and J genes are TRBV15 and TRBJ2-3, with a weak D call TRBD1 (5 bases). The V end was cut by 3 bases, the J end by 3 bases, with 22 bases between. CDR1 LNHNV and CDR2 YYDKDF come from the germline V gene (reference sequence). The CDR3 sequence is 18 residues long. The CDR3 sequence is CATSRLLTGGSGTDTQYF. The CDR3 DNA reads TGTGCCACCAGCAGGCTACTTACAGGTGGATCTGGTACAGATACGCAGTATTTT.

The chain joins TRBV2 to TRBJ1-1; maybe TRBD1 (5 bases). CDR3 length: 13 residues. Germline CDR1 and CDR2: SNHLY and FYNNEI. Trimming removed 7 bases at V and 4 bases at J, with 13 bases between. CDR3 DNA: TGTGCCAGCACGCGGGGGGAGGGCACTGAAGCTTTCTTT. Its protein product is CASTRGEGTEAFF.

The rearrangement uses TRBV27 and TRBJ2-2, with D possibly matching TRBD2 (6 bases). The CDR3 is 14 amino acids. CDR1 MNHEY and CDR2 SMNVEV come from the germline V gene (reference sequence). The V end was cut by 7 bases, the J end by 6 bases, with 15 bases between. The CDR3 loop reads CASKISGTPGELFF. In DNA, the CDR3 is TGTGCCAGCAAGATTTCCGGGACTCCCGGGGAGCTGTTTTTT.

The chain carries TRBV7-6 and TRBJ2-1, with a possible D match to TRBD2 (7 bases). This CDR3 has 17 amino acids. Germline lookup yields CDR1 SGHVS and CDR2 FNYEAQ. V lost 4 bases to trimming and J lost 5 bases, with 21 bases between them. The CDR3, as DNA: TGTGCCAGCAGCTCAATCCCTACGCGGGGGCTCCACAATGAGCAGTTCTTC. This translates into CASSSIPTRGLHNEQFF.

The chain uses TRBV28 and TRBJ1-6; no reliable D call. The V and J ends lost 5 bases and 0 bases respectively, with 11 bases between them. Germline lookup yields CDR1 MDHEN and CDR2 SYDVKM. The CDR3 loop spans 16 amino acids. In DNA, the CDR3 is TGTGCCAGCAGTCCCGAGGAGAGCTCCTATAATTCACCCCTCCACTTT. Translation: CASSPEESSYNSPLHF.

The V call is TRBV2, the J call TRBJ2-7, with 7 bases that match TRBD1. The CDR3 consists of 14 residues. Germline values: CDR1 SNHLY, CDR2 FYNNEI. The V and J ends lost 11 bases and 1 base, in that order; junction bases with no gene match: 11. CDR3 sequence: CAGKSGTASYEQYF. The CDR3 nucleotides read TGTGCCGGAAAGTCCGGGACAGCTTCCTACGAGCAGTACTTC.

The chain joins TRBV13 to TRBJ1-5, with D possibly TRBD1 on 6 matching bases. V lost 0 bases, J lost 3 bases, and 9 bases lay in between. The CDR3 has 15 amino acids. Germline V CDR1 and CDR2: PRHDT, FYEKMQ (reference sequence). In DNA form, the CDR3 reads TGTGCCAGCAGCTTAGGTACAGGGATCAATCAGCCCCAGCATTTT. Its translation: CASSLGTGINQPQHF.

In this sample, this clone turned up a few times. This chain uses TRBV20-1 with TRBJ1-1; D ambiguous. CDR1 DFQATT and CDR2 SNEGSKA come from the germline V gene (reference sequence). V shed 3 bases and J shed 8 bases, with 7 bases lying between them. The CDR3 spans 10 residues. The CDR3 here is CSASREEAFF. The CDR3 DNA reads as TGCAGTGCTAGCCGGGAGGAAGCTTTCTTT.

The rearrangement uses TRBV2 and TRBJ2-5; D perhaps matches TRBD2 (5 bases). The CDR3 has 15 residues. Trimming took 6 bases from V and 2 from J, leaving 16 bases between them. Germline V gene lookup returns CDR1 SNHLY and CDR2 FYNNEI. The CDR3 region is CASRGPGLRQETQYF. CDR3 coding DNA: TGTGCCAGCAGAGGCCCAGGACTTAGACAAGAGACCCAGTACTTC.

This clone was seen a handful of times. The CDR3 DNA is TGCGCCAGCAGCTTTTTTGATGTAGCCGGGGCCAACGTCCTGACTTTC. This sequence encodes CASSFFDVAGANVLTF. The chain recombines TRBV5-1 with TRBJ2-6; D gene uncertain. The V gene's germline CDR1 is SGHRS and CDR2 YFSETQ. This CDR3 region has 16 residues. Trimming took off 2 bases at V and 4 bases at J, with 13 bases between the two ends.

This sequence joins TRBV19 and TRBJ2-1, with 8 positions matching TRBD1. The V and J ends lost 4 bases and 8 bases, in that order; junction bases with no gene match: 1. CDR1 and CDR2 (germline): LNHDA, SQIVND (reference sequence). There are 12 residues in the CDR3. CDR3 in amino acids: CASSTQGDEQFF. The CDR3 region has the DNA TGTGCCAGTAGTACACAGGGGGATGAGCAGTTCTTC.

The chain carries TRBV7-8 and TRBJ2-1, with 8 bases aligning to TRBD2. Germline CDR1 is SGHVS and CDR2 is FQNEAQ. The J segment lost 2 bases and the V segment lost 3 bases, leaving 6 bases of the junction unmatched. The CDR3 sequence is 16 residues long. DNA of the CDR3: TGTGCCAGCAGCTTTAGCGGGGCGACCCCCTACAATGAGCAGTTCTTC. Residues: CASSFSGATPYNEQFF.

DNA for the CDR3: TGTGCCAGCAGTGCGGGGGGCAACAAAAACATTCAGTACTTC. This sequence encodes CASSAGGNKNIQYF. The V call is TRBV6-1, the J call TRBJ2-4, with D possibly being TRBD2 (7 bases). The CDR3 extends over 14 amino acids. The germline V gene encodes CDR1 MNHNS and CDR2 SASEGT. The V gene lost 4 bases and the J gene lost 3 bases, with 10 bases spanning the gap.

Points on this clone: A read error may account for a junction end that differs from germline. The chain employs TRBV9 and TRBJ1-3, with TRBD1 identical over 8 bases. The CDR3 runs to 14 residues. The germline gives CDR1 SGDLS, CDR2 YYNGEE. In nucleotides, the CDR3 is TGTGCCAGCAGCGAGACGCCTTGGCAGGGGGCTTACCTTTTT. Translation gives CASSETPWQGAYLF.

The CDR3: CATSRDLDRVGQPQHF. The CDR3 DNA follows: TGTGCCACCAGCAGAGATCTCGACAGGGTCGGGCAGCCCCAGCATTTT. The gene calls are TRBV15 and TRBJ1-5, with TRBD1 identical over 7 bases. J gave up 7 bases and V 0 bases, and 9 bases lay outside the gene matches. Germline V gives CDR1 LNHNV, CDR2 YYDKDF (reference sequence). The CDR3 totals 16 residues.

The chain is built from TRBV7-8 and TRBJ2-7, with unresolved D. Germline-derived CDR1 and CDR2 are SGHVS and FQNEAQ. V lost 5 bases to trimming and J lost 4 bases, with 6 bases between them. The CDR3 covers 11 residues. CDR3 sequence (DNA): TGTGCCAGCAGCGGAGAGTACGAGCAGTACTTC. Amino acid sequence: CASSGEYEQYF.

The table lists this clone with many counts. The V and J genes are TRBV28 and TRBJ2-7, with TRBD1 matching 10 bases. The V and J ends lost 6 bases and 2 bases, in that order; junction bases with no gene match: 7. This CDR3 has 15 amino acids. Per germline, CDR1 MDHEN and CDR2 SYDVKM. The CDR3, as DNA: TGTGCCAGCAGAGTGGACAGGGGGATGACCTACGAGCAGTACTTC. Translation: CASRVDRGMTYEQYF.